The 10 T cell receptor beta chains reported below all come from one sample, sequenced in a study of identical twins (TCRdb year 2016). The library was generated by 5' RACE. TCRdb records Illumina HiSeq 2000 as the sequencer. TCRdb itself trimmed the public reads at Q25 with fastp, ran MiXCR and retained productive beta chains. Identical CDR3 proteins give one entry, which carries the most common genes and DNA. The sample data list 750,000 to 950,000 distinct CDR3 sequences, and more than 9% of these were observed just once. Together, the top ten hold around 1.5% of the sample. The data also belong to a second study, concerning yellow fever vaccine responses in identical twins.

The sequencing sample was made of PBMCs. These receptor sequences come from a woman younger than 30 in good health.

The rearrangement links TRBV6-1 to TRBJ2-5; 7 nucleotides match TRBD2. CDR1 is MNHNS and CDR2 is SASEGT in the germline V gene. There are 15 residues in the CDR3. Unmatched junction bases numbered 12, after V lost 6 bases and J lost 5 bases. The CDR3 DNA follows: TGTGCCAGCAGCACCCCCGGCAAAGCGGGGGAGACCCAGTACTTC. Its protein is CASSTPGKAGETQYF.

CDR3 protein: CASSRLARDTGELFF. CDR3 bases: TGCGCCAGCAGTCGACTAGCGAGGGACACCGGGGAGCTGTTTTTT. The genes are TRBV5-1 and TRBJ2-2; 8 bases are shared with TRBD2. Trimming cost V 5 bases and J 3 bases; bases outside gene matches: 6. The CDR3 contains 15 residues. Germline loops: CDR1 SGHRS, CDR2 YFSETQ.

At least ten counts were recorded for this clonotype. This chain uses TRBV12-5 with TRBJ2-1; 9 bases match TRBD2. With 5 bases clipped from V and 8 bases from J, the junction kept 13 bases outside the gene matches. This CDR3 is 16 amino acids long. CDR1 and CDR2 from the germline V gene are LGHNT and FRNRAP. The CDR3 loop is CASGPRPGLARHEQFF. The CDR3 DNA reads as TGTGCTAGTGGTCCACGTCCGGGACTAGCAAGGCATGAGCAGTTCTTC.

In this sample, this clonotype turned up many times. The chain recombines TRBV11-1 with TRBJ2-2; a weak D match, TRBD1 (6 bases). This CDR3 is built from 20 residues. Germline CDR1 reads SGHAT; CDR2 reads FQDESV (reference sequence). With 4 bases removed from V and 4 bases from J, the gap between germline ends came to 28 bases. DNA for the CDR3: TGTGCCAGCAGCTGGCCCCTGAATCCCCGGGACACGAGACTCACCGGGGAGCTGTTTTTT. It yields the protein CASSWPLNPRDTRLTGELFF.

The rearrangement links TRBV15 to TRBJ2-7, with D possibly being TRBD1 (6 bases). Germline assignment: CDR1 LNHNV and CDR2 YYDKDF (reference sequence). This CDR3 is 14 amino acids long. The germline V and J ends were trimmed by 0 bases and 5 bases, with 11 bases remaining between them. The CDR3 nucleotides are TGTGCCACCAGCAGAGATCGTGGGGGCCACGAGCAGTACGTC. Amino acids: CATSRDRGGHEQYV.

The chain employs TRBV20-1 and TRBJ1-2, with D perhaps TRBD1 (6 bases). Trimming took off 0 bases at V and 5 bases at J, with 13 bases between the two ends. CDR3 length: 14 residues. Germline CDR1 reads DFQATT; CDR2 reads SNEGSKA (reference sequence). The CDR3 DNA reads TGCAGTGCTAGAGAGACTGGGGGGCTATATGGCTACACCTTC. Translating it yields CSARETGGLYGYTF.

This clonotype was recorded many times. The rearrangement uses TRBV12-3 or TRBV12-4 and TRBJ1-4; D call uncertain. This CDR3 is built from 13 residues. Trimming cost V 4 bases and J 6 bases, with 9 bases left between them. The CDR3 is CASSYRGDEKLFF. The CDR3 DNA is TGTGCCAGCAGTTACCGGGGAGATGAAAAACTGTTTTTT.

In this sample, this clonotype turned up a few times. The chain links TRBV29-1 to TRBJ2-1, with 7 bases aligning to TRBD2. The CDR3 sequence is 15 residues long. Germline CDR1 reads SQVTM; CDR2 reads ANQGSEA. Trimming took 7 bases from V and 9 from J; bases not matched to a gene: 18. CDR3 nucleotide sequence: TGCAGCGCGTACAATCAGGGACTAATCGGAGTTGAGCAGTTCTTC. As protein: CSAYNQGLIGVEQFF.

This clonotype was counted ten times or more. This rearrangement joins TRBV27 to TRBJ2-1; 12 nucleotides line up with TRBD2. Germline trimming cut 7 bases from V and 0 bases from J; bases unmatched to any gene: 4. The germline gives CDR1 MNHEY, CDR2 SMNVEV (reference sequence). The CDR3 contains 16 residues. CDR3: CASTGTSGFSYNEQFF. The DNA of the CDR3 is TGTGCCAGCACAGGGACTAGCGGGTTCTCCTACAATGAGCAGTTCTTC.

The chain uses TRBV27 and TRBJ2-7; D call uncertain. Looked up from germline, CDR1 is MNHEY and CDR2 is SMNVEV (reference sequence). The CDR3 contains 14 residues. Deletions cut 10 bases from V and 0 bases from J, with 16 bases between. The CDR3 loop is CATLPRMSSYEQYF. The DNA of the CDR3 is TGTGCCACCCTCCCCCGAATGAGCTCCTACGAGCAGTACTTC.